Below are 2 T cell receptor beta chains sequenced from a single sample in a study of tumor and adjacent non-tumor tissue in lung cancer. RNA was extracted from bulk tissue without any cell sorting. Three rounds of nested PCR, following a modified ARM-PCR protocol, produced the TCRbeta library. Using its own MiXCR run on the multiplex PCR reads, TCRdb lists one record per CDR3 protein. The sample shows 75,000 to 95,000 distinct CDR3 sequences, 72% of them seen only once. Material for sequencing was lung tumor tissue. The receptors were sampled from a middle-aged woman with non-small cell lung cancer.

This clonotype has at least ten counts. The rearrangement links TRBV4-2 to TRBJ2-5; D is possibly TRBD1 (6 bases). There are 14 residues in the CDR3. In germline, CDR1 is LGHNA, CDR2 YNFKEQ. V was trimmed by 0 bases and J by 7 bases, leaving 12 bases between them. CDR3 nucleotides: TGTGCCAGCAGCCAAGAAGGGACAAGCCCGACCCAGTACTTC. It yields the protein CASSQEGTSPTQYF.

This clonotype has at least ten counts. The chain has TRBV28 and TRBJ2-5; TRBD1 matches 8 bases. Germline CDR1 and CDR2: MDHEN and SYDVKM. This CDR3 has 16 amino acids. V lost 5 bases to trimming and J lost 3 bases; unmatched junction nucleotides: 11. This CDR3 is CASSLMGQVAKETQYF. DNA of the CDR3: TGTGCCAGCAGTCTCATGGGACAGGTGGCGAAAGAGACCCAGTACTTC.